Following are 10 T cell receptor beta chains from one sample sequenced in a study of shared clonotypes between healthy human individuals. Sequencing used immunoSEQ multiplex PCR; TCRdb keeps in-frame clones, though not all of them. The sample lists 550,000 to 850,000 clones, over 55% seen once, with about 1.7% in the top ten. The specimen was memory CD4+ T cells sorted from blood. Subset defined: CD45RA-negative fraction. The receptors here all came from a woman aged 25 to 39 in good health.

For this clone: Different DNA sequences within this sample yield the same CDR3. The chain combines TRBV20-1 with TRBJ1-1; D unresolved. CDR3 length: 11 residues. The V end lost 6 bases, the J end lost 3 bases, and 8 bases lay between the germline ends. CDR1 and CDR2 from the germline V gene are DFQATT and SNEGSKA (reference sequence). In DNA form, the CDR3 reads TGCAGTGCGGATCGAGACACTGAAGCTTTCTTT. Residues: CSADRDTEAFF.

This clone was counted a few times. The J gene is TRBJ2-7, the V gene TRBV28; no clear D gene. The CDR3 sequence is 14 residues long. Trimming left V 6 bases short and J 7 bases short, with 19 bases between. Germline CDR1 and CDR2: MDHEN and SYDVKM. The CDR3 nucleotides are TGTGCCAGCAGAACCCCCGGCCTGAGTCGGGAGCAGTACTTC. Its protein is CASRTPGLSREQYF.

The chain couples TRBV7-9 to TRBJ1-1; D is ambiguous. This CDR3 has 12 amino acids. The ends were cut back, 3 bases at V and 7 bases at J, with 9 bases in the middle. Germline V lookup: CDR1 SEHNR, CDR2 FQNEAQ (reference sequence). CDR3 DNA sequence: TGTGCCAGCAGCTTTTCCGTGAATGAAGCTTTCTTT. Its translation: CASSFSVNEAFF.

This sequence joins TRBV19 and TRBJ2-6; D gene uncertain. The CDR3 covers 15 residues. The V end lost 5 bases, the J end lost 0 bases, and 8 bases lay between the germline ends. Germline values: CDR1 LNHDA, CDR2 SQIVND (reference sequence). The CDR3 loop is CASSDQYSGANVLTF. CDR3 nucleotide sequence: TGTGCCAGTAGTGATCAATACTCTGGGGCCAACGTCCTGACTTTC.

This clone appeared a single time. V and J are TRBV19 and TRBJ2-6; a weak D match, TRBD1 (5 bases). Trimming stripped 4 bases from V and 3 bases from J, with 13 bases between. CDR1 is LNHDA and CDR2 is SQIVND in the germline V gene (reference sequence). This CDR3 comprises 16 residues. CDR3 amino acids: CASSRPGSGGANVLTF. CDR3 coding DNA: TGTGCCAGTAGTAGGCCAGGGTCGGGTGGGGCCAACGTCCTGACTTTC.

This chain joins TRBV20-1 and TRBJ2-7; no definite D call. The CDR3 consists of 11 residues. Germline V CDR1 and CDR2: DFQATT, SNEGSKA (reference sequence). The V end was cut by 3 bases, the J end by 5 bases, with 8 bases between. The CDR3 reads CSASRLHEQYF. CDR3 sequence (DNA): TGCAGTGCTAGTAGGCTGCACGAGCAGTACTTC.

The CDR3 region is CASSLSNTGELFF. CDR3 sequence (DNA): TGTGCCAGCAGCCTGTCGAACACCGGGGAGCTGTTTTTT. The chain joins TRBV11-3 to TRBJ2-2; no clear D gene. Trimming left V 5 bases short and J 0 bases short, with 4 bases between. Germline CDR1 reads SGHNT; CDR2 reads YENEEA. The CDR3 is 13 residues long.

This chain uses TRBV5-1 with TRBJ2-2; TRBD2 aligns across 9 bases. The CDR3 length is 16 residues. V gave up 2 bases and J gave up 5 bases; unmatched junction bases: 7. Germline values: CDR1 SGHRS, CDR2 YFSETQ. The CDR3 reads CASSFYSGSLTGELFF. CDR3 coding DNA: TGCGCCAGCAGCTTCTATAGCGGGAGTCTAACCGGGGAGCTGTTTTTT.

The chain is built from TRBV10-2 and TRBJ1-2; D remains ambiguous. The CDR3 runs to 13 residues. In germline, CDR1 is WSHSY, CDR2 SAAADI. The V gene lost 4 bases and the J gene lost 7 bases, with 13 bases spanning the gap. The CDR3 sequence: CASSGDNRGGYTF. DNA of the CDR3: TGCGCCAGCAGTGGAGACAACCGCGGTGGCTACACCTTC.

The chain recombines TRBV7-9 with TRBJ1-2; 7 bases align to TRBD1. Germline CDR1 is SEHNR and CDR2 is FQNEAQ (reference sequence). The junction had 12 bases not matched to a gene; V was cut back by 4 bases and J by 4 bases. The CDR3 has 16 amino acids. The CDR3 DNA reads TGTGCCAGCAGCTCCTCTCGGACAGGCGTCCTCTATGGCTACACCTTC. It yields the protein CASSSSRTGVLYGYTF. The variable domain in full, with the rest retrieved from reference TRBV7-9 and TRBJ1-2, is DTGVSQNPRHKITKRGQNVTFRCDPISEHNRLYWYRQTLGQGPEFLTYFQNEAQLEKSRLLSDRFSAERPKGSFSTLEIQRTEQGDSAMYLCASSSSRTGVLYGYTFGSGTRLTVV.